This TCR beta chain was retrieved from a study of blood T cell repertoires in COVID-19. Overall study context: The United States, Italy and Spain supplied acute and convalescent COVID-19 samples.

Original handling: Amplified reference gene primers provided the basis for estimating nucleated cell counts. The repertoire was sequenced with immunoSEQ multiplex PCR; TCRdb's copy has only in-frame clones and lacks some. V and J calls and clone size are as listed in that table; D and trimming were resolved from the DNA. This sample has 15,000 to 16,000 clones; 70% to 90% occur once, and the top ten carry around a third. The V segment lost 5 bases and the J segment 6 bases; nucleotides outside the gene matches: 15. The CDR3 loop spans 17 amino acids. Germline CDR1 reads SEHNR; CDR2 reads FQNEAQ (reference sequence).

The chain links TRBV7-9 to TRBJ2-2, with TRBD1 matching over 7 bases. The sample was peripheral blood. The source of this sequence is a man between 65 and 80 years old in a cohort sampled during active COVID-19. The CDR3 DNA follows: TGTGCCAGCAGCACTAGTCGGGGACAGTTTTTCCCCGGGGAGCTGTTTTTT. Its protein product is CASSTSRGQFFPGELFF.